The clone carrying this T cell receptor (beta chain) appeared a few times. As yet, its antigen is unknown. The data belong to a study of human T cells and chemical hapten exposure. TCRdb reprocessed the RACE reads with MiXCR, giving one entry per CDR3 protein. The data show more than 110,000 distinct CDR3 sequences, about 11% seen once. Trimming shortened V by 7 bases and J by 11 bases, and 17 bases separated the two germline ends. The germline V gene encodes CDR1 SGHAT and CDR2 FQNNGV. The CDR3 has 13 amino acids. The study's findings and limits: Those TCRs sitting above 1 in 1000 frequency stayed the same with DPC sensitization.

The sample's time point: patch test 2, 6 weeks after DPC sensitization. As to treatment: therapeutic diphenylcyclopropenone sensitization with weekly scalp DPC. The receptor was derived from a woman aged 50 to 60 with alopecia areata. Some clones in this sample may be carry-over from other donors' samples. Sample: whole blood, taken in connection with sensitization to the hapten diphenylcyclopropenone (DPC). The gene calls are TRBV11-2 and TRBJ2-2; D might be TRBD2 (6 bases). This chain's CDR3 is CASTLGGIGELFF. The DNA for the CDR3 is TGTGCCAGCACCCTGGGGGGAATTGGCGAGCTGTTTTTT.